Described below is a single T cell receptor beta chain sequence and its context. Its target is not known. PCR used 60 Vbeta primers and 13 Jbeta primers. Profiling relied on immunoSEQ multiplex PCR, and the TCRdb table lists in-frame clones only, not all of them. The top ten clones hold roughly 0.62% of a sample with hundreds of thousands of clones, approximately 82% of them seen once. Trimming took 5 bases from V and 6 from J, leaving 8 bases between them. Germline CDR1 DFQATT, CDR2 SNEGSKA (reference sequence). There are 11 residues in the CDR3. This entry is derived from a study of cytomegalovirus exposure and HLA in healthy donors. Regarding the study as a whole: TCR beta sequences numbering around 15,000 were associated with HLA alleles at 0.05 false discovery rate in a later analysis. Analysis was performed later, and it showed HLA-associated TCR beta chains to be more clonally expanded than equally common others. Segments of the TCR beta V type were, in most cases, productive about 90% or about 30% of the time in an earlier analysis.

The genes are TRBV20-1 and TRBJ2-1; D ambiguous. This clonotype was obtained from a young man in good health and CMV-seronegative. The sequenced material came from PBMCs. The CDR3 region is CSALLRNEQFF. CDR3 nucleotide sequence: TGCAGTGCTCTCCTTCGCAATGAGCAGTTCTTC.